A selection of T cell receptor beta chains follows, all from one sample in a study of cytomegalovirus exposure and HLA in healthy donors. Sequencing used immunoSEQ multiplex PCR; TCRdb keeps in-frame clones, though not all of them. Of 150,000 to 200,000 clones listed, more than 80% are singletons. The sample consisted of PBMCs. These TCRs come from a boy aged 5-17 years in good health and CMV-seronegative. CDR3s include the opening cysteine and the closing phenylalanine or tryptophan. The size field is filled for only some rows; it gives once, few, many or a size class.

CDR3 protein	clone size	V gene
CASVGSYTEAFF	few	TRBV2
CASSWGDREINYGYTF	NA	TRBV5-1
CSVEGGRGSSYGYTF	NA	TRBV29-1
CASSEEGTSGSETQYF	NA	TRBV6-1
CASSLTGAPRDTQYF	NA	TRBV7-8
CSVESWTRNTEAFF	NA	TRBV29-1
CASSSSGDRGYEQYF	NA	TRBV7-9
CASSQDSRNYGYTF	NA	TRBV4-1
CASSEGVLQPQHF	NA	TRBV6-1
CASSADRGLEAFF	few	TRBV6-1
CASSLKQGGRETQYF	NA	TRBV7-2
CASSASYQETQYF	once	TRBV11-3
CASSMDREDQPQHF	NA	TRBV19
CASSALDRGYGYTF	few	TRBV9
CASSLGQGSNEKLFF	NA	TRBV5-8
CASSSTSGTAWGTDTQYF	few	TRBV27
CSVEGQGGTDTQYF	NA	TRBV29-1
CASSESLGSRDVEAFSGNTIYF	NA	TRBV9
CASTYQGGGYTF	NA	TRBV7-9
CATRSPTGDAYGYTF	NA	TRBV10-3
CASSLRDRETQYF	NA	TRBV5-4
CASSLVIDSNYGYTF	NA	TRBV7-2
CASSFKLAGTNEQFF	NA	TRBV7-2
CASSMGREWPDTQYF	NA	TRBV19
CASRQGVEAFF	once	TRBV19
CAWSVSSRQETQYF	NA	TRBV30
CASSTTGGAKNIQYF	NA	TRBV6-5
CASSVEPAGPLNIQYF	few	TRBV9
CAWSSGSSGNTIYF	NA	TRBV30
CASSFLPGTGGEKLFF	NA	TRBV5-5
CAIKEKGSAEAFF	NA	TRBV10-3
CASSHNPAGTGFGGELFF	NA	TRBV9
CASSAGTSGFYNEQFF	NA	TRBV5-1
CASSQGTGFPTDTQYF	NA	TRBV4-1
CASSVESHTYEQYF	NA	TRBV9
CASRSPGMNTEAFF	few	TRBV6-6
CASSLQVRSQETQYF	NA	TRBV11-2
CASRGKRVDKSGNTIYF	NA	TRBV4-1
CASSQTASGNTGELFF	NA	TRBV7-3
CASSELRTPKGAGNTIYF	once	TRBV6-1
CASRPGTGRSNYGYTF	few	TRBV19
CASSLVGGATYEQYF	NA	TRBV5-1
CAISSSTGPLLTF	NA	TRBV10-3
CASSRTGLAGGYEQYF	NA	TRBV7-9
CASSGDLAGSTDTQYF	NA	TRBV2
CSVEDSGEKLFF	NA	TRBV29-1
CASSPGLAGTYEQYF	NA	TRBV5-5
CASSLDRQGNGYTF	NA	TRBV11-2
CASSTGDGNTEAFF	NA	TRBV9
CASSRQGLNTEAFF	once	TRBV7-9
CASSIRTLTGGYEQYF	NA	TRBV7-9
CASSSLLRYRGRWGYTF	NA	TRBV7-2